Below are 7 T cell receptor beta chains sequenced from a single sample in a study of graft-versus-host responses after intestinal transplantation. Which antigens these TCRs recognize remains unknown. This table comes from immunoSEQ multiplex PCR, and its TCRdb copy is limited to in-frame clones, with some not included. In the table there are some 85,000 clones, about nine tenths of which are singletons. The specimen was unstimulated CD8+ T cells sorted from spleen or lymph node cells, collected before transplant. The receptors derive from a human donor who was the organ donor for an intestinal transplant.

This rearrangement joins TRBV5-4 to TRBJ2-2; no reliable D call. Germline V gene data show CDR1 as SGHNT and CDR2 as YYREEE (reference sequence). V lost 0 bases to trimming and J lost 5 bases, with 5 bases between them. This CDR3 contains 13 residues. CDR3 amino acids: CASSLVATGELFF. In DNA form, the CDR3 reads TGTGCCAGCAGCTTGGTGGCAACCGGGGAGCTGTTTTTT.

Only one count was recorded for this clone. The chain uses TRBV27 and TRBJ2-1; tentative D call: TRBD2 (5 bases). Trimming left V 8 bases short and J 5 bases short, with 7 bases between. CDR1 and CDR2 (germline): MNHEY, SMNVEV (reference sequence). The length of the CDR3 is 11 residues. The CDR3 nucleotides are TGTGCCAGCGGACTCCACAATGAGCAGTTCTTC. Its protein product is CASGLHNEQFF.

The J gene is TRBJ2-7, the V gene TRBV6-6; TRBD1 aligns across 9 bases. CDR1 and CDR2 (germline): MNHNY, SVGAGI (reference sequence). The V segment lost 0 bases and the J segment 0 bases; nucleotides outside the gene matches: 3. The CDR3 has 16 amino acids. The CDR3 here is CASSYSSTGGSYEQYF. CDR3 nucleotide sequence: TGTGCCAGCAGTTACTCCTCGACAGGGGGCTCCTACGAGCAGTACTTC.

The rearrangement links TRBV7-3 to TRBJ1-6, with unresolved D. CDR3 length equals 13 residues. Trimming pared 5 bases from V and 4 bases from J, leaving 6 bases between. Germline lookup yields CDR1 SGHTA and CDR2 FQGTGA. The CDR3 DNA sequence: TGTGCCAGCAGCGCTGGATATAATTCACCCCTCCACTTT. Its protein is CASSAGYNSPLHF. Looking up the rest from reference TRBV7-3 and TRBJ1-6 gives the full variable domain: GAGVSQTPSNKVTEKGKYVELRCDPISGHTALYWYRQSLGQGPEFLIYFQGTGAADDSGLPNDRFFAVRPEGSVSTLKIQRTERGDSAVYLCASSAGYNSPLHFGNGTRLTVT.

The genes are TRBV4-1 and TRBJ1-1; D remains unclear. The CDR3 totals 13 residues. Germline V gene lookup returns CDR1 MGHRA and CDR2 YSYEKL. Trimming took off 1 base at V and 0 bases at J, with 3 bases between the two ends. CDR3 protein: CASSQGMNTEAFF. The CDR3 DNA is TGCGCCAGCAGCCAAGGGATGAACACTGAAGCTTTCTTT.

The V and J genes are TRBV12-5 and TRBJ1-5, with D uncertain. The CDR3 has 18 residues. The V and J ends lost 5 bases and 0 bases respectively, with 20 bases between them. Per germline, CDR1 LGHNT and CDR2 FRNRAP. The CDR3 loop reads CASGPPARLNYSNQPQHF. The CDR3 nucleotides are TGTGCTAGTGGTCCACCGGCCAGGCTAAATTATAGCAATCAGCCCCAGCATTTT.

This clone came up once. The CDR3 DNA reads as TGTGCCAGCAGTCCTACGTTTATCCGGGACAGGCTGAAGTTTACCTACCTCTATGGCTACACCTTC. Its protein is CASSPTFIRDRLKFTYLYGYTF. The chain employs TRBV2 and TRBJ1-2, with 8 bases fitting TRBD1. V trimming: 5 bases; J trimming: 4 bases; junction bases outside the gene matches: 30. The CDR3 runs to 22 residues. Germline CDR1 is SNHLY and CDR2 is FYNNEI.